This record concerns one T cell receptor (beta chain) sequence. What it recognizes is unknown. These data come from a study of radiotherapy plus CTLA-4 blockade in lung cancer. Study summary: Among all patients, 18% showed objective responses, while roughly 31% had disease control.

The study, taken as a whole, reports: Among blood TCR repertoires after radiotherapy plus ipilimumab, tumor-derived clones expanded.

Produced via immunoSEQ multiplex PCR; TCRdb's table is partial and in-frame only. The sample lists 70,000 to 95,000 clones; roughly four fifths were seen once. This TCR was sampled from a human donor with non-small cell lung cancer that progressed on radiotherapy plus ipilimumab. Sequencing was performed on peripheral blood, taken from a patient treated with radiotherapy plus ipilimumab.

The CDR3 region has the DNA TGTGCCAGCAGCCCGCCGGGACAGGGGGACTACGAGCAGTACTTC. As protein: CASSPPGQGDYEQYF. The chain recombines TRBV13 with TRBJ2-7; 11 bases agree with TRBD1. Germline CDR1 reads PRHDT; CDR2 reads FYEKMQ (reference sequence). With V trimmed by 5 bases and J by 3 bases, 6 bases remained unmatched. The CDR3 contains 15 residues.